This entry describes one T cell receptor (beta chain). Its cognate antigen is unknown. This entry comes from a study of CD8+ T cells in alopecia areata. Following RNA extraction, reverse transcription yielded cDNA that acted as the sequencing template. The data were produced by immunoSEQ multiplex PCR, yet TCRdb's version contains in-frame clones alone and is incomplete. The sample yields around 100,000 clones, 55% to 75% seen once. As to treatment: oral pan-JAK inhibitor, 5-10 mg twice daily. Both peripheral blood and punch biopsies of lesional scalp skin were obtained from patients who had alopecia areata. Study-wide findings and caveats: Many of the expanded lesional clones endured in scalp and blood while on tofacitinib. Tofacitinib significantly brought down scalp clonality and expanded CD8+ clones among top 100.

CDR1 is MNHEY, CDR2 SMNVEV, per germline (reference sequence). V was pared by 2 bases and J by 2 bases, with 9 bases between. This CDR3 region has 14 residues. The specimen comprised CD8+ T cells sorted from blood, sampled at approximately week 61, from a patient treated with tofacitinib. The chain combines TRBV27 with TRBJ1-2; D not certain. This receptor was identified in a human donor with alopecia areata. For the CDR3, the DNA is TGTGCCAGCAGTTTAACGTCCCAGAACTATGGCTACACCTTC. Its translation is CASSLTSQNYGYTF.